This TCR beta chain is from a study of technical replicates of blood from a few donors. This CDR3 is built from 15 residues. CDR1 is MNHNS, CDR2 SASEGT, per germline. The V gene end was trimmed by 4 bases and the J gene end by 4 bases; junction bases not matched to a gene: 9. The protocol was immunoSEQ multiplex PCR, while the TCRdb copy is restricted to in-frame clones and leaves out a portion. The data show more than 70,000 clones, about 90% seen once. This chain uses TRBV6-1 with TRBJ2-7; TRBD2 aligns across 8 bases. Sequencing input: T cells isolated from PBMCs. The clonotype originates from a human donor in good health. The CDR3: CASSGQAGVGYEQYF. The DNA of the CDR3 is TGTGCCAGCAGTGGACAAGCGGGAGTAGGGTACGAGCAGTACTTC.